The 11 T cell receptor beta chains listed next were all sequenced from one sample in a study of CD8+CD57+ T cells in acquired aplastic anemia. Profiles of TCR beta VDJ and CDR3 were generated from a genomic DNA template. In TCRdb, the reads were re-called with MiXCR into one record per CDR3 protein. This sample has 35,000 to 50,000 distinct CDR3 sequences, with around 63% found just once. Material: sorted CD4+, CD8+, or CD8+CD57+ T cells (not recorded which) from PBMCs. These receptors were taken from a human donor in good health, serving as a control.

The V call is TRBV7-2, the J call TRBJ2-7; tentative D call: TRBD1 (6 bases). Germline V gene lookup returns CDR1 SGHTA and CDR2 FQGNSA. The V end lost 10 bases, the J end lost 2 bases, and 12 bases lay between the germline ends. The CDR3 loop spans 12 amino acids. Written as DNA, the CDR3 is TGTGCCATCATGGACAGAACCTACGAGCAGTACTTC. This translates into CAIMDRTYEQYF.

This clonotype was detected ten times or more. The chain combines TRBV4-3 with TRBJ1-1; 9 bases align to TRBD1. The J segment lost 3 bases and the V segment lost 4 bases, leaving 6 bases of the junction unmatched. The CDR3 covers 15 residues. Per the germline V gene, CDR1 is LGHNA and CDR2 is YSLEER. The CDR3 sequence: CASSPSGTGYTEAFF. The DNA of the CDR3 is TGCGCCAGCAGCCCCTCCGGGACAGGGTACACTGAAGCTTTCTTT.

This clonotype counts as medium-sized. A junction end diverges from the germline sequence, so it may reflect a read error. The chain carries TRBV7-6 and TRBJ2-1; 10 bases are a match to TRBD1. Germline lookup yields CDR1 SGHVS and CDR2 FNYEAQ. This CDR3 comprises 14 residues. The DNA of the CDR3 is TGTGCTAGCAGCTTAGGACAGGGGGGCAATGAGCAGTTCTTC. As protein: CASSLGQGGNEQFF.

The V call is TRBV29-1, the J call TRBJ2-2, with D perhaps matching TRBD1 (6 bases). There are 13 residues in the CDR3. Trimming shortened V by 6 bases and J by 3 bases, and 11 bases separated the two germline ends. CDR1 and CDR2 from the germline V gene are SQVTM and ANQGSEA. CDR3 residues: CSVRTVDTGELFF. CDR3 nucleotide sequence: TGCAGCGTCCGGACAGTCGACACCGGGGAGCTGTTTTTT.

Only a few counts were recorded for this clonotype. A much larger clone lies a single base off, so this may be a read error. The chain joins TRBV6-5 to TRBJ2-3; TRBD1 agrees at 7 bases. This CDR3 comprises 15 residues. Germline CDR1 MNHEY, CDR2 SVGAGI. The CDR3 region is CASSYSGQNTDPQYF. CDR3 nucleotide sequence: TGTGCCAGCAGTTACTCGGGACAGAACACAGATCCGCAGTATTTT.

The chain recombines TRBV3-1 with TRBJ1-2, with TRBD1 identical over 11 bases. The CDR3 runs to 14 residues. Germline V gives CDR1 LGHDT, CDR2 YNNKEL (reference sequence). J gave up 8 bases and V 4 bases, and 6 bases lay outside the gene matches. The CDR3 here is CASSPGQGARGYTF. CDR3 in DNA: TGTGCCAGCAGCCCCGGACAGGGGGCGAGGGGCTACACCTTC.

The CDR3 region has the DNA TGTGCCAGCAGCCGGGTGGTGGGCCCATGTCTGCCCCAGCATTTT. It encodes CASSRVVGPCLPQHF. The chain employs TRBV7-6 and TRBJ1-5; D not resolved. Germline loops: CDR1 SGHVS, CDR2 FNYEAQ. CDR3 length: 15 amino acids. V lost 5 bases and J lost 9, with 20 bases in between.

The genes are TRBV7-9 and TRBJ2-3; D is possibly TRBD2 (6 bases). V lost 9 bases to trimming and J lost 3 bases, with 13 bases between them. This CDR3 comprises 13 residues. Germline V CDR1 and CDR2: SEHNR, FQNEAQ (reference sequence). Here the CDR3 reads CASPGGVTDTQYF. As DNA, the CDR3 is TGTGCCAGTCCGGGCGGGGTAACAGATACGCAGTATTTT.

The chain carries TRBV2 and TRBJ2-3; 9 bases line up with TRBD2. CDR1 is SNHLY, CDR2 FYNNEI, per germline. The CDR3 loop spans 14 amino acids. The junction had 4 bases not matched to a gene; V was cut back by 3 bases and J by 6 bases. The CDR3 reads CASSERGGYDTQYF. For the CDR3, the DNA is TGTGCCAGCAGTGAGCGGGGGGGCTATGATACGCAGTATTTT.

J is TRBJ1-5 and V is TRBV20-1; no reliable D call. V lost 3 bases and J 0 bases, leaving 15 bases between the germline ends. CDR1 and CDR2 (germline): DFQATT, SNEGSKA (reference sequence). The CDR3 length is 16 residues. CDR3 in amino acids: CSASRFAMSSNQPQHF. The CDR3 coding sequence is TGCAGTGCTAGTCGGTTTGCCATGAGTAGCAATCAGCCCCAGCATTTT.

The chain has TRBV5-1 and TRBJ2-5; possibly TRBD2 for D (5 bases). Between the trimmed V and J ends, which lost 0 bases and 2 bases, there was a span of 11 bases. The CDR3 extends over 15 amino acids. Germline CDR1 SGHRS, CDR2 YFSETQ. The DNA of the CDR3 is TGCGCCAGCAGCTTGGGAGGGCTAAAGCAAGAGACCCAGTACTTC. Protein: CASSLGGLKQETQYF.